This T cell receptor (beta chain) was recorded in a study of T-cell memory formation after mild COVID-19. Whole-study context: TCR clusters largely stayed donor specific.

The sample holds a few counts of this clonotype. TCRdb analysed the 5' RACE reads with MiXCR anew, one entry per CDR3 protein. The profile shows just over 60,000 distinct CDR3 sequences, over 8.5% of them singletons. The TCR originated in a young man who had mild COVID-19 (a few samples of this study predate the infection). Cell type and time point are not known. Sequenced input: PBMCs or a T cell subset sorted from them (not recorded which).

The CDR3 protein is CASSQDGNTIYF. CDR3 in DNA: TGTGCCAGCAGCCAAGACGGAAACACCATATATTTT. The chain carries TRBV7-2 and TRBJ1-3; D not resolved. Germline V gene data show CDR1 as SGHTA and CDR2 as FQGNSA. This CDR3 region has 12 residues. Trimming stripped 5 bases from V and 4 bases from J, with 6 bases between.